Listed below are T cell receptor beta chains from one sample, sequenced in a study of blood T cell repertoires in COVID-19. Libraries were prepared by immunoSEQ multiplex PCR; TCRdb keeps only in-frame clonotypes and omits some of them. Among under 150,000 clones, around 90% were seen once, and the ten largest hold 1.5% to 1.9%. Material for sequencing was peripheral blood. These TCRs come from a human donor in a cohort sampled during active COVID-19. The CDR3 runs from the conserved cysteine through the conserved F or W. D genes are given only for firm matches. Size values are once, few and many counts, or a class for expanded clones, and some rows have none.

TRBJ1-6,TRBD1,.,TRBV7-2,TGTGCCAGCAGCCCTACTTCCGGGACAGGGGATTCACCCCTCCACTTT,CASSPTSGTGDSPLHF
TRBJ2-7,TRBD1,.,TRBV28,TGTGCCAGCAGTAGGACAGGGAGTCTCTACGAGCAGTACTTC,CASSRTGSLYEQYF
TRBJ2-3,.,.,TRBV5-1,TGCGCCAGCAGCGGCGGAGGGGCCAAAAGGTCAGATACGCAGTATTTT,CASSGGGAKRSDTQYF
TRBJ1-4,TRBD1,once,TRBV28,TGTGCCAGCAGTTTCGGCGACAGGGAAATTGGAAAACTGTTTTTT,CASSFGDREIGKLFF
TRBJ2-5,.,.,TRBV6-5,TGTGCCAGCAGTTACCAGCGGGCGCCGTACCAAGAGACCCAGTACTTC,CASSYQRAPYQETQYF
TRBJ2-1,TRBD2,once,TRBV9,TGTGCCAGCAGCGTAGACCCGGGACTAGCGGGGGGGCTGAACAATGAGCAGTTCTTC,CASSVDPGLAGGLNNEQFF
TRBJ2-1,.,.,TRBV7-9,TGTGCCAGCAGCTTCGACTTCTTAGGGGCAAATGAGCAGTTCTTC,CASSFDFLGANEQFF
TRBJ2-7,TRBD2,once,TRBV2,TGTGCCAGCAGTCCAAGCTCTTATCCGGGACTAGCGGACTACGAGCAGTACTTC,CASSPSSYPGLADYEQYF
TRBJ2-7,.,.,TRBV7-8,TGTGCCAGCACCCCGCGCGGGCCCCCCGGGGACGAGCAGTACTTC,CASTPRGPPGDEQYF
TRBJ1-2,.,once,TRBV6-5,TGTGCCAGCAGTTATGGAGTGTGGGGCTACACCTTC,CASSYGVWGYTF
TRBJ2-1,.,.,TRBV9,TGTGCCAGCAGCGTAGAGATTAGGGGCAGTAGTCTCTACAATGAGCAGTTCTTC,CASSVEIRGSSLYNEQFF
TRBJ1-3,TRBD1,.,TRBV18,TGTGCCAGCTCACCATCGAGGGGCGGACAGGGTTATCGAAACACCATATATTTT,CASSPSRGGQGYRNTIYF
TRBJ1-4,.,.,TRBV5-1,TGCGCCAGCACCCCAGCGCCAACTAATGAAAAACTGTTTTTT,CASTPAPTNEKLFF
TRBJ2-2,TRBD1,.,TRBV5-1,TGCGCCAGCAGCGCCACAGGGGTGGCGGACACCGGGGAGCTGTTTTTT,CASSATGVADTGELFF
TRBJ1-4,.,.,TRBV4-1,TGCGCCAGCAGCCAACCCCCGGGCTTGTTGGGGGGGAAACTGTTTTTT,CASSQPPGLLGGKLFF
TRBJ2-3,TRBD2,.,TRBV29-1,TGCAGCGCAGAAACCGGTAGCGGGGGCACAGATACGCAGTATTTT,CSAETGSGGTDTQYF
TRBJ2-3,.,.,TRBV27,TGTGCCAGCAGTTTGCGGGGGCCTGGAGATACGCAGTATTTT,CASSLRGPGDTQYF
TRBJ2-7,TRBD2,.,TRBV2,TGTGCCAGCAGTTACACCTCAGCGGGACCCACCTACGAGCAGTACTTC,CASSYTSAGPTYEQYF
TRBJ2-1,TRBD1,.,TRBV24-1,TGTGCCACCAGTGATTTGGGACAGGGATACAATGAGCAGTTCTTC,CATSDLGQGYNEQFF
TRBJ1-1,.,.,TRBV5-4,TGTGCCAGCAGCTTGGCAAGAATGGGGCTGGACACTGAAGCTTTCTTT,CASSLARMGLDTEAFF
TRBJ2-3,.,.,TRBV29-1,TGCAGCGCCCGAGGGGGAGAATCCACAGATACGCAGTATTTT,CSARGGESTDTQYF
TRBJ2-1,.,.,TRBV21-1,TGTGCCAGCACCATAGGCCTGGACAGGGGTGACAATGAGCAGTTCTTC,CASTIGLDRGDNEQFF
TRBJ1-5,.,.,TRBV15,TGTGCCACCAGCAGAGGCTTACGGGATAGCAATCAGCCCCAGCATTTT,CATSRGLRDSNQPQHF
TRBJ1-5,.,.,TRBV19,TGTGCCAGTAGTTCTCGTGACAGTAGCAATCAGCCCCAGCATTTT,CASSSRDSSNQPQHF
TRBJ2-3,TRBD2,.,TRBV5-1,TGCGCCAGCAGCCCAGACTCTAGCGGGACACCAGGCACAGATACGCAGTATTTT,CASSPDSSGTPGTDTQYF
TRBJ1-1,TRBD1,.,TRBV18,TGTGCCAGCTCATCAACAGGGGGAGACACTGAAGCTTTCTTT,CASSSTGGDTEAFF
TRBJ2-5,.,.,TRBV23-1,TGCGCCAGCAGTCTGGTAGGGGGTCGAGAGACCCAGTACTTC,CASSLVGGRETQYF
TRBJ1-4,.,.,TRBV4-1,TGCGCCAGCAGCCAAGACCCGGGGTCGGATGAAAAACTGTTTTTT,CASSQDPGSDEKLFF
TRBJ2-5,.,many,TRBV28,TGTGCCAGCAGCCCTCGCGTGACCCAGTACTTC,CASSPRVTQYF
TRBJ2-2,TRBD1,.,TRBV29-1,TGCAGCGTTGAAGCCTCGGGCGTGGGACAGTCCGGGGAGCTGTTTTTT,CSVEASGVGQSGELFF
TRBJ2-7,TRBD2,.,TRBV19,TGTGCCAGTAGTATGAGCGGGGGGGCCAGGTACGAGCAGTACTTC,CASSMSGGARYEQYF
TRBJ2-7,.,.,TRBV30,TGTGCCTGGAGTGTAAAGGGGGTTTCCTACGAGCAGTACTTC,CAWSVKGVSYEQYF
TRBJ2-3,TRBD1,.,TRBV2,TGTGCCAGCAGTGTCCAGGGGGCCACAGATACGCAGTATTTT,CASSVQGATDTQYF
TRBJ2-3,.,.,TRBV6-5,TGTGCCAGCAGTTACTCGAATAGATATTACACAGATACGCAGTATTTT,CASSYSNRYYTDTQYF
TRBJ2-3,.,.,TRBV9,TGTGCCAGCAGCGCAACAGGGACCCGCACAGATACGCAGTATTTT,CASSATGTRTDTQYF
TRBJ1-4,.,.,TRBV3-1/TRBV3-2,TGTGCCAGCAGCCCCCACGGAAGGGGTGAAAAACTGTTTTTT,CASSPHGRGEKLFF
TRBJ2-7,.,once,TRBV1,TGCACCAGCAGCCAAGTGCTGGGGCTGCACGAGCAGTACTTC,CTSSQVLGLHEQYF
TRBJ2-4,TRBD1,.,TRBV5-6,TGTGCCAGCAGGGGACAGGGGGCAAACATTCAGTACTTC,CASRGQGANIQYF
TRBJ2-3,TRBD2,.,TRBV5-1,TGCGCCAGCAGCTTATTCCTAGCGGGGTCGGATACGCAGTATTTT,CASSLFLAGSDTQYF
TRBJ1-6,.,few,TRBV9,TGTGCCAGCAGCGTAGGGGAGGGAGCGAATTCACCCCTCCACTTT,CASSVGEGANSPLHF
TRBJ1-2,TRBD1,.,TRBV28,TGTGCCAGCAGTCCCGGACAGGGAATAGGTGGCTACACCTTC,CASSPGQGIGGYTF
TRBJ2-7,TRBD2,.,TRBV7-2,TGTGCCAGCAGCTTAGATAGCGGGAGGACCCTAACCTACGAGCAGTACTTC,CASSLDSGRTLTYEQYF
TRBJ2-1,.,.,TRBV7-2,TGTGCCAGCAGCTTAGTTATGGCAGGCCCCTACAATGAGCAGTTCTTC,CASSLVMAGPYNEQFF
TRBJ2-7,.,.,TRBV9,TGTGCCAGCAGCGTGGGGGTGGCGGGACGGAGCTCCTACGAGCAGTACTTC,CASSVGVAGRSSYEQYF
TRBJ1-2,TRBD1,.,TRBV28,TGTGCCAGCAGTGAGCGAGACAGGGATGGCTACACCTTC,CASSERDRDGYTF
TRBJ1-1,.,once,TRBV4-2,TGTGCCAGCAGCCAAGATAGGGCAGGGCAAGCTTTCTTT,CASSQDRAGQAFF
TRBJ1-4,.,.,TRBV4-1,TGCGCCAGCAGAAGGGGAAATGAAAAACTGTTTTTT,CASRRGNEKLFF
TRBJ1-4,.,once,TRBV6-5,TGTGCCAGCAGTTACAGGGAGGCTACTAATGAAAAACTGTTTTTT,CASSYREATNEKLFF
TRBJ2-1,TRBD2,.,TRBV19,TGTGCCAGTTCGGCTAGCGGGACCTACTACAATGAGCAGTTCTTC,CASSASGTYYNEQFF
TRBJ1-6,.,.,TRBV5-6,TGTGCCAGCAGCTTGGGAGGGCTAAATTCACCCCTCCACTTT,CASSLGGLNSPLHF
TRBJ1-4,TRBD1,.,TRBV20-1,TGCAGTGCTAGTTCAGGGGGTCGAGAAAAACTGTTTTTT,CSASSGGREKLFF
TRBJ1-6,.,.,TRBV6-5,TGTGCCAGCAGCTCCCTCAGGGTTTTGAATTCACCCCTCCACTTT,CASSSLRVLNSPLHF
TRBJ2-7,.,.,TRBV19,TGTGCCAGTAGTGACTTGAACTACGAGCAGTACTTC,CASSDLNYEQYF